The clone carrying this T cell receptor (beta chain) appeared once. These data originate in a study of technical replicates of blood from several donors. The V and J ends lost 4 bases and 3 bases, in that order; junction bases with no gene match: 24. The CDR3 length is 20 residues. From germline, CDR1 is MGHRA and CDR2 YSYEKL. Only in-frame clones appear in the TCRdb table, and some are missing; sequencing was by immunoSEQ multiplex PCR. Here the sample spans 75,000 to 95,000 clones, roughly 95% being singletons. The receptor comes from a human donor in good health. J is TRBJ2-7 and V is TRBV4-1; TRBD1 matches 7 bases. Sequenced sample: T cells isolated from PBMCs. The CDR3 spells CASSRKSVRDSEILLYEQYF. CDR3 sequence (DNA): TGCGCCAGCAGCCGCAAATCGGTACGGGACAGCGAAATTCTACTCTACGAGCAGTACTTC.